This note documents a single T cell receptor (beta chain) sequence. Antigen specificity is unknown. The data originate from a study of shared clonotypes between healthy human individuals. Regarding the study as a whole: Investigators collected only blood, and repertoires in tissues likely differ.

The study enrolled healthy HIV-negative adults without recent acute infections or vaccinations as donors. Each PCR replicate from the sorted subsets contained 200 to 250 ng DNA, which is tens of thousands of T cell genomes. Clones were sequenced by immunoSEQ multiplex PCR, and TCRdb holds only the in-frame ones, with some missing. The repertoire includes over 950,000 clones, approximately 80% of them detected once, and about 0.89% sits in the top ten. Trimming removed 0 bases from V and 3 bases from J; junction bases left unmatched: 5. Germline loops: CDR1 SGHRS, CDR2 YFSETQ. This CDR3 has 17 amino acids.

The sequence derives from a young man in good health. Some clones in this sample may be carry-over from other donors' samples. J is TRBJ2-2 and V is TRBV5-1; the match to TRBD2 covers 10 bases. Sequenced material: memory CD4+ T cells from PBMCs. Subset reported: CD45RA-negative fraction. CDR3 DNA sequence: TGCGCCAGCAGCTTGGGGGGACTAGCGACGGACACCGGGGAGCTGTTTTTT. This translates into CASSLGGLATDTGELFF.